This T cell receptor beta chain appears in the sequencing data of a study of cytomegalovirus exposure and HLA in healthy donors. On this clone itself: Its antigen is as yet unknown.

Repertoires were generated with immunoSEQ multiplex PCR, while TCRdb's copy carries only in-frame clones and drops some. The data show some 100,000 clones, around 86% seen once. This CDR3 is built from 15 residues. V lost 5 bases, J lost 5 bases, and 9 bases stayed unmatched. Germline CDR1 and CDR2: MGHRA and YSYEKL. The donors were members of the validation cohort comprising roughly 130 subjects, separate from the roughly 650-subject first cohort. General study results and limits: Subsequent analysis revealed that first-cohort TCR clusters tended to co-occur in the 130 or so validation repertoires. TCR sequences were mostly rare, though some public TCRs occurred in many donors. Using the classifier, cytomegalovirus status was reportedly diagnosed with high specificity and sensitivity.

Sequencing used PBMCs. The receptor's source is a man aged 18 to 35 in good health and CMV-seronegative. The chain employs TRBV4-1 and TRBJ2-5, with 9 bases aligning to TRBD2. Here the CDR3 reads CASSKGVAGEETQYF. DNA of the CDR3: TGCGCCAGCAGCAAAGGAGTAGCGGGGGAGGAGACCCAGTACTTC.